Included here is one T cell receptor beta chain sequence, with context. What it binds is not known. TCRdb reprocessed the 5' RACE reads; each CDR3 protein has one entry and no DNA is given. This table lists about 140,000 distinct CDR3 sequences. Looked up from germline, CDR1 is SGHVS and CDR2 is FNYEAQ. CDR3 length: 16 residues. These data are taken from a study of T cells expressing NK-cell markers. Study details: CD3+CD56+NKG2C+, CD3+CD56+NKG2C- and CD3+CD56-NKG2C+ T cells, once sorted, supplied the TCR beta repertoires.

General study points: Of the CD8+ T cell pool in several donors, roughly 1.0-8% was accounted for by dominant NKG2C+ clonotypes.

This chain connects TRBV7-6 to TRBJ2-1; TCRdb's assignment of TRBD2 cannot be checked, as there is no DNA. The sequence was obtained from a man younger than 35 in good health. The sample consisted of blood T cells: a sorted CD56 or NKG2C T cell subset, CD4+ or CD8+ T cells, or bulk PBMC T cells (not recorded which). The CDR3 sequence is CASSHSSRSSYNEQFF.